The 13 T cell receptor beta chains listed next were all sequenced from one sample in a study of response to subunit inactivated influenza vaccine. TCRdb recomputed calls from the RT-PCR reads with MiXCR, one row per CDR3 protein. The repertoire holds some 200,000 distinct CDR3 sequences, with approximately 12% as singletons. This same sample was also taken into another study, of T cells expressing NK-cell markers. From that report: cDNA encoding TCR beta was synthesized via 5'RACE template switching incorporating UMIs.

Sequencing used CD8+ T cells sorted from PBMCs, obtained 11 to 12 days after vaccination. The receptors here all came from a man aged 50 to 59 who received an inactivated influenza vaccine.

In its sample, this clonotype ranks as medium-sized. This chain links TRBV29-1 with TRBJ2-1, with no clear D. The CDR3 runs to 12 residues. V was clipped by 3 bases and J by 1 base, with 4 bases between them. The germline CDR1 and CDR2 sequences are SQVTM and ANQGSEA. CDR3 bases: TGCAGCGTTGACCTATCCTACAATGAGCAGTTCTTC. It encodes CSVDLSYNEQFF.

This chain uses TRBV4-3 with TRBJ1-4; D perhaps matches TRBD1 (5 bases). V was cut by 1 base and J by 4 bases, with 19 bases left in between. The CDR3 contains 18 residues. Germline CDR1 LGHNA, CDR2 YSLEER. CDR3 loop: CASSQVLRPRGGNEKLFF. The CDR3 DNA is TGCGCCAGCAGCCAAGTATTACGCCCGAGGGGCGGTAATGAAAAACTGTTTTTT.

This clonotype has a count of ten or more. The chain combines TRBV6-5 with TRBJ2-3; no clear D gene. The length of the CDR3 is 18 residues. The V gene lost 0 bases and the J gene lost 4 bases, with 20 bases spanning the gap. The germline V gene has CDR1 MNHEY and CDR2 SVGAGI. The chain's CDR3 is CASSYSISAPSDADTQYF. The CDR3 nucleotides read TGTGCCAGCAGTTACTCGATTTCCGCCCCGAGCGACGCAGATACGCAGTATTTT.

This clonotype was picked up a small number of times. The rearrangement joins TRBV20-1 to TRBJ2-3; D gene unclear. Germline CDR1 reads DFQATT; CDR2 reads SNEGSKA (reference sequence). Trimming stripped 0 bases from V and 1 base from J, with 11 bases between. There are 15 residues in the CDR3. DNA for the CDR3: TGCAGTGCTAGAGATTATGGTAGGGGCACAGATACGCAGTATTTT. Protein sequence: CSARDYGRGTDTQYF.

This rearrangement joins TRBV5-6 to TRBJ2-7, with 7 bases aligning to TRBD1. J was trimmed by 5 bases and V by 2 bases; bases with no gene match: 4. The CDR3 spans 13 residues. The V gene's germline CDR1 is SGHDT and CDR2 YYEEEE. The CDR3 loop reads CASSFDRANEQYF. The CDR3 bases are TGTGCCAGCAGCTTCGACAGGGCGAACGAGCAGTACTTC.

This clonotype came up a few times. The chain carries TRBV7-6 and TRBJ2-1, with D possibly matching TRBD2 (6 bases). V was shortened by 4 bases and J by 2 bases, with 18 bases between the two germline ends. Germline V gene sequence: CDR1 SGHVS, CDR2 FNYEAQ. The CDR3 contains 17 residues. CDR3 amino acids: CASSSRMGGYTYNEQFF. The CDR3, as DNA: TGTGCCAGCAGCTCTCGGATGGGGGGTTATACCTACAATGAGCAGTTCTTC.

This clonotype has a count of ten or more. The chain links TRBV21-1 to TRBJ1-3. TRBV21-1 is an annotated pseudogene. The CDR3 covers 15 residues. In DNA form, the CDR3 reads TGTGCCAGCAGCAATTTCTTAACCTCTGGAAACACCATATATTTT. This encodes CASSNFLTSGNTIYF.

This clonotype was seen many times. The J gene is TRBJ2-3, the V gene TRBV11-2, with a possible D match to TRBD1 (5 bases). The germline CDR1 and CDR2 sequences are SGHAT and FQNNGV. Trimming removed 1 base from V and 4 bases from J, with 9 bases in between. CDR3 length: 14 residues. CDR3 sequence (DNA): TGTGCCAGCAGCTTAGTTGCAGGGCCAGATACGCAGTATTTT. Its protein product is CASSLVAGPDTQYF.

This chain joins TRBV7-8 and TRBJ2-7; D may be TRBD2 (5 bases). The V gene's germline CDR1 is SGHVS and CDR2 FQNEAQ. This CDR3 spans 17 amino acids. V was clipped by 5 bases and J by 1 base, with 21 bases between them. The CDR3 DNA is TGTGCCAGCAGCCCACGTCGGGGTGTATCTGATTCCTACGAGCAGTACTTC. It translates to CASSPRRGVSDSYEQYF.

V usage is TRBV2 and J usage is TRBJ2-1; 8 bases map to TRBD2. The CDR3 consists of 14 residues. CDR1 and CDR2 from the germline V gene are SNHLY and FYNNEI. Trimming removed 2 bases from V and 7 bases from J; junction bases left unmatched: 4. The DNA of the CDR3 is TGTGCCAGCAGTGAAAGCGGGGGTCAGAATGAGCAGTTCTTC. Encoded protein: CASSESGGQNEQFF. Combining the CDR3 with reference TRBV2 and TRBJ2-1 gives the whole variable domain EPEVTQTPSHQVTQMGQEVILRCVPISNHLYFYWYRQILGQKVEFLVSFYNNEISEKSEIFDDQFSVERPDGSNFTLKIRSTKLEDSAMYFCASSESGGQNEQFFGPGTRLTVL.

The chain links TRBV7-2 to TRBJ2-2, with D possibly being TRBD2 (5 bases). V lost 5 bases and J 5 bases, leaving 15 bases between the germline ends. Germline-derived CDR1 and CDR2 are SGHTA and FQGNSA. CDR3 length equals 15 residues. The CDR3 is CASSTEAGRTGELFF. The DNA of the CDR3 is TGTGCCAGCAGCACCGAGGCTGGGAGAACCGGGGAGCTGTTTTTT.

At least ten counts were recorded for this clonotype. J is TRBJ2-5 and V is TRBV20-1; maybe TRBD2 (5 bases). V lost 6 bases and J lost 1, with 15 bases in between. CDR3 length: 14 amino acids. CDR1 and CDR2 (germline): DFQATT, SNEGSKA (reference sequence). The CDR3 protein is CSAHRLEAQETQYF. The CDR3 nucleotides are TGCAGTGCCCATCGATTGGAGGCCCAAGAGACCCAGTACTTC.

In this sample, this clonotype turned up a few times. V usage is TRBV3-1 and J usage is TRBJ2-3; D is ambiguous. The CDR3 loop spans 15 amino acids. Germline assignment: CDR1 LGHDT and CDR2 YNNKEL (reference sequence). Trimming pared 0 bases from V and 1 base from J, leaving 8 bases between. CDR3 coding DNA: TGTGCCAGCAGCCAAGATTATGGGGGCACAGATACGCAGTATTTT. Its translation: CASSQDYGGTDTQYF.